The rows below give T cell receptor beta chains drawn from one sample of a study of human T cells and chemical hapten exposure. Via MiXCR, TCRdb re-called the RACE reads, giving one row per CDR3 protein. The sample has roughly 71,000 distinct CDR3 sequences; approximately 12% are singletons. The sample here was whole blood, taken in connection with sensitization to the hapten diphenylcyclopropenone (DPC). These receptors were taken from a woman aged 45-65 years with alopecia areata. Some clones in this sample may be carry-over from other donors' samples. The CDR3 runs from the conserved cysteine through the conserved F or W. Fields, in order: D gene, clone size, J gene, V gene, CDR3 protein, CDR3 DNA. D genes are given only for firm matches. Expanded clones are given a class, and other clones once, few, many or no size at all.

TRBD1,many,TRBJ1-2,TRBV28,CASSLTGRSYGYTF,TGTGCCAGCAGTTTGACAGGGAGGTCCTATGGCTACACCTTC
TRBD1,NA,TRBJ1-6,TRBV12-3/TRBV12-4,CASSSGQGSYNSPLHF,TGTGCCAGCAGTTCGGGACAGGGGTCCTATAATTCACCCCTCCACTTT
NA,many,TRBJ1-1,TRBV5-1,CASSLGTGEAFF,TGCGCCAGCAGCTTGGGTACAGGTGAAGCTTTCTTT
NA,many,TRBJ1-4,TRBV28,CASSSSYEKLFF,TGTGCCAGCAGCTCCTCCTATGAAAAACTGTTTTTT
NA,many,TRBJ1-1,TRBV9,CASSVAQNTEAFF,TGTGCCAGCAGCGTAGCACAGAACACTGAAGCTTTCTTT
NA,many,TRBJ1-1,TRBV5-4,CASSYSTGTIRVNTEAFF,TGTGCCAGCAGCTATTCAACCGGGACTATACGTGTGAACACTGAAGCTTTCTTT
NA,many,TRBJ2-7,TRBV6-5,CASSYGRSGAYEQYF,TGTGCCAGCAGTTACGGGCGTTCGGGCGCCTACGAGCAGTACTTC
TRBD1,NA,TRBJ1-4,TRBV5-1,CASSLYPDRINEKLFF,TGCGCCAGCAGCCTATACCCGGACAGGATCAATGAAAAACTGTTTTTT
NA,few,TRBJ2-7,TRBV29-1,CSVEAFGEQYF,TGCAGCGTTGAAGCTTTTGGTGAGCAGTACTTC
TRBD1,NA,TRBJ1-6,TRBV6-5,CASSYPQGVYSPLHF,TGTGCCAGCAGTTACCCCCAGGGGGTGTATTCACCCCTCCACTTT
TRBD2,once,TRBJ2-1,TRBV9,CASSRELAPYNEQFF,TGTGCCAGCAGCCGGGAACTAGCGCCCTACAATGAGCAGTTCTTC
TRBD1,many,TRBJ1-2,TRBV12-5,CASGSPTGEVYGYTF,TGTGCTAGTGGTTCCCCGACAGGGGAGGTCTATGGCTACACCTTC
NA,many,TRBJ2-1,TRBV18,CASSLGEPSSYNEQFF,TGTGCCAGCTCACTTGGGGAGCCTAGCTCCTACAATGAGCAGTTCTTC
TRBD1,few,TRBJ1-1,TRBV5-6,CASSGTGQPLNTEAFF,TGTGCCAGCAGCGGAACGGGACAGCCTTTGAACACTGAAGCTTTCTTT
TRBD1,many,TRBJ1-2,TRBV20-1,CSAGTTGGAGYGYTF,TGCAGTGCTGGGACGACAGGGGGCGCGGGGTATGGCTACACCTTC
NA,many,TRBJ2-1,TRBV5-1,CASNFRGGGSYNEQFF,TGCGCCAGCAACTTCCGCGGCGGAGGCTCCTACAATGAGCAGTTCTTC
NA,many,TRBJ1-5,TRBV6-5,CASSLGSTGVSNQPQHF,TGTGCCAGCAGTCTTGGGTCGACAGGAGTTAGCAATCAGCCCCAGCATTTT
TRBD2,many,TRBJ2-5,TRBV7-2,CASSRLAGPGETQYF,TGTGCCAGCAGCCGACTAGCGGGGCCGGGTGAGACCCAGTACTTC
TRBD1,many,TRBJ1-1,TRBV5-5,CASRRSGTGGEGTEAFF,TGTGCCAGCAGGCGATCCGGGACAGGGGGCGAGGGCACTGAAGCTTTCTTT
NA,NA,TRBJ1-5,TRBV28,CASSLNVGNQPQHF,TGTGCCAGCAGTTTAAACGTGGGCAATCAGCCCCAGCATTTT
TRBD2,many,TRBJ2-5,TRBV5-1,CASSSGLAGVNEETQYF,TGCGCCAGCAGCTCGGGACTAGCGGGAGTGAACGAAGAGACCCAGTACTTC
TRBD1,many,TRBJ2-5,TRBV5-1,CASTVRGTGEPGQETQYF,TGCGCCAGCACCGTGAGGGGGACAGGGGAGCCCGGTCAGGAGACCCAGTACTTC
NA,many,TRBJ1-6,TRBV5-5,CASSSENSPLHF,TGTGCCAGCAGCTCGGAGAATTCACCCCTCCACTTT
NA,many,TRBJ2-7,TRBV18,CASSPRAVSYEQYF,TGTGCCAGCTCACCTCGGGCCGTTTCCTACGAGCAGTACTTC
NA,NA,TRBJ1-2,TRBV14,CASSLYRITNYGYTF,TGTGCCAGCAGCCTTTACAGAATTACTAACTATGGCTACACCTTC
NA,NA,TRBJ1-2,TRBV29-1,CSVEDNRGGYTF,TGCAGCGTTGAAGATAACCGAGGTGGCTACACCTTC
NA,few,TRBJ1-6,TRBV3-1,CASSQEPGGSPLHF,TGTGCCAGCAGCCAAGAGCCCGGAGGTTCACCCCTCCACTTT
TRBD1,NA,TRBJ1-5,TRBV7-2,CVSSPGQRNQPQHF,TGTGTCAGCAGCCCGGGACAGAGGAATCAGCCCCAGCATTTT
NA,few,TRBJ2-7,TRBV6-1,CASSGTDRYYEQYF,TGTGCCAGCAGTGGTACTGACAGATACTACGAGCAGTACTTC